The rows below give T cell receptor beta chains drawn from one sample of a study of somatic mutations in cytotoxic T cells in rheumatoid arthritis. The repertoire was sequenced with immunoSEQ multiplex PCR; TCRdb's copy has only in-frame clones and lacks some. The data hold roughly 8,200 clones, with about 70% observed a single time. The sample consisted of CD8+ T cells sorted from blood. The receptors originated from an adult with rheumatoid arthritis. Both conserved end residues are part of each CDR3. A D gene is named only where the DNA matches it firmly. Clone size is given for some rows only: seen once, a few or many times, or a class if the clone is expanded.

v_gene	j_gene	abundance	d_gene	CDR3aa	CDR3nt
TRBV5-1	TRBJ1-1	few	TRBD1	CASSWDRGNTEAFF	TGCGCCAGCAGCTGGGACAGGGGGAACACTGAAGCTTTCTTT
TRBV7-9	TRBJ2-1	NA	TRBD2	CASNLAAVFVPEQFF	TGTGCCAGCAACCTAGCGGCCGTTTTTGTACCTGAGCAGTTCTTC
TRBV5-4	TRBJ1-1	NA	NA	CASSPGPGLRAFF	TGTGCCAGCAGCCCGGGGCCGGGGCTGAGAGCTTTCTTT
TRBV19	TRBJ2-1	NA	NA	CASTSGNNEQFF	TGTGCCAGTACCTCAGGTAACAATGAGCAGTTCTTC
TRBV6-5	TRBJ1-2	NA	NA	CASSSLRVGYTF	TGTGCCAGCAGCTCGTTGAGGGTTGGCTACACCTTC
TRBV7-9	TRBJ2-7	NA	TRBD2	CASSFGTSGSFSYEQYF	TGTGCCAGCAGCTTCGGGACTAGCGGGAGTTTCTCCTACGAGCAGTACTTC
TRBV2	TRBJ1-1	NA	NA	CASSEIGTEAFF	TGTGCCAGCAGTGAGATCGGGACTGAAGCTTTCTTT
TRBV5-6	TRBJ2-2	NA	TRBD1	CASSFPTGGNTGELFF	TGTGCCAGCAGCTTCCCGACAGGGGGGAACACCGGGGAGCTGTTTTTT
TRBV6-1	TRBJ1-5	NA	NA	CASSELPGQGMRAQHF	TGTGCCAGCAGTGAACTCCCGGGACAAGGGATGAGGGCCCAGCATTTT
TRBV4-2	TRBJ2-3	NA	NA	CASSQRGPGVSTDTQYF	TGTGCCAGCAGCCAAAGAGGGCCGGGAGTATCCACAGATACGCAGTATTTT
TRBV4-1	TRBJ2-5	NA	NA	CASSQDLGSLTETQYF	TGCGCCAGCAGCCAAGATCTGGGTAGTCTCACGGAGACCCAGTACTTC
TRBV6-1	TRBJ2-5	NA	NA	CASRLTRTGETQYF	TGTGCCAGCAGGCTGACACGGACCGGGGAGACCCAGTACTTC
TRBV4-3	TRBJ2-6	NA	NA	CASSQDVGSGANVLTF	TGCGCCAGCAGCCAAGATGTCGGCTCTGGGGCCAACGTCCTGACTTTC
TRBV7-9	TRBJ2-7	NA	TRBD1	CASSGRAGGYEQYF	TGTGCCAGCAGCGGACGGGCAGGGGGCTACGAGCAGTACTTC
TRBV28	TRBJ2-7	NA	NA	CASSFAREREQYF	TGTGCCAGCAGTTTTGCCCGGGAACGCGAGCAGTACTTC
TRBV19	TRBJ1-4	NA	NA	CATSLRGGSNEKLFF	TGTGCCACCTCCCTTAGGGGGGGCTCTAATGAAAAACTGTTTTTT
TRBV9	TRBJ1-4	few	NA	CASSQGGATNEKLFF	TGTGCCAGCAGCCAAGGGGGGGCAACTAATGAAAAACTGTTTTTT
TRBV28	TRBJ2-7	few	NA	CASTWGNRRGYEQYF	TGTGCCAGCACCTGGGGTAACAGGAGGGGGTACGAGCAGTACTTC
TRBV13	TRBJ2-2	NA	TRBD1	CASSSRQGRIGELFF	TGTGCCAGCAGCTCCCGACAGGGGAGGATCGGGGAGCTGTTTTTT